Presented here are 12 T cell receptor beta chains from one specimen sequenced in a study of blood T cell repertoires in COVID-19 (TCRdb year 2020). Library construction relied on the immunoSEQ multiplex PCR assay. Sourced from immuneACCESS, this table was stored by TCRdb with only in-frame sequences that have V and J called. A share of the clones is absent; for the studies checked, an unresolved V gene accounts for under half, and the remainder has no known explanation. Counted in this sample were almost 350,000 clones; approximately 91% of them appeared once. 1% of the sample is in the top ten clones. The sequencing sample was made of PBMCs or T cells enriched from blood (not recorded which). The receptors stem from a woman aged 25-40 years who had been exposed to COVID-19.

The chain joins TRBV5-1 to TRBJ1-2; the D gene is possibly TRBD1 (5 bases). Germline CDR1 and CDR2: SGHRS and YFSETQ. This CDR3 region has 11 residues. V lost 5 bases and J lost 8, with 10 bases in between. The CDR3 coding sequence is TGCGCCAGCAGTCGGGGGGTAGGCTACACCTTC. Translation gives CASSRGVGYTF.

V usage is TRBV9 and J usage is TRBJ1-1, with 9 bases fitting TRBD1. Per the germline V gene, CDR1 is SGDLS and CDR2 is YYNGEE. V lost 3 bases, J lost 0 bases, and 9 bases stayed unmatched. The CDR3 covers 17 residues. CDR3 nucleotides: TGTGCCAGCAGCGGGACAGGGGCTACCCTCATGAACACTGAAGCTTTCTTT. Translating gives CASSGTGATLMNTEAFF.

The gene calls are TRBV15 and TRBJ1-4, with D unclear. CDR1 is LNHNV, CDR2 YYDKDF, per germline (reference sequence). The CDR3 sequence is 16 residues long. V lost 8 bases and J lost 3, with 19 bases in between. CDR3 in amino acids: CATGNGLIGANEKLFF. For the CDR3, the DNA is TGTGCCACCGGAAATGGGCTAATCGGGGCTAATGAAAAACTGTTTTTT.

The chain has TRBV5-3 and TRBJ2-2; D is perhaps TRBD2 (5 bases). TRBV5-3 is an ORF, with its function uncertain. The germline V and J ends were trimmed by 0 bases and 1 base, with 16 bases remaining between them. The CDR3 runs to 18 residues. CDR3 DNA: TGTGCCAGAAGCTTGGGAGGGCTAGAACCAAAGAACACCGGGGAGCTGTTTTTT. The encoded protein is CARSLGGLEPKNTGELFF.

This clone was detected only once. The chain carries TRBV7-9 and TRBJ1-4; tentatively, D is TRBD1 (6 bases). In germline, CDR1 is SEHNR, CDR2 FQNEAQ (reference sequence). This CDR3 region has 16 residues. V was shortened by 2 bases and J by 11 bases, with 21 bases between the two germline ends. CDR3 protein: CASSLRSRGAVGKLFF. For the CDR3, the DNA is TGTGCCAGCAGCTTAAGGTCGCGGGGGGCCGTGGGGAAACTGTTTTTT.

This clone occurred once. CDR3 loop: CASSDGTGVDGYTF. The DNA of the CDR3 is TGTGCCAGCAGCGACGGGACAGGGGTCGATGGCTACACCTTC. V usage is TRBV28 and J usage is TRBJ1-2; 10 bases agree with TRBD1. Unmatched junction bases numbered 7, after V lost 6 bases and J lost 6 bases. From germline, CDR1 is MDHEN and CDR2 SYDVKM. The CDR3 is 14 amino acids.

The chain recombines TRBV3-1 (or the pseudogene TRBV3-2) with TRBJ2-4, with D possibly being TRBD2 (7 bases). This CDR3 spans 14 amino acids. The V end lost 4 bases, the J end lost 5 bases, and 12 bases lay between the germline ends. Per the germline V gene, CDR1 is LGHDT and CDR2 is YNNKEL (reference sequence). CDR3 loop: CASSPSGGQNIQYF. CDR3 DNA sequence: TGTGCCAGCAGCCCCTCGGGGGGCCAAAACATTCAGTACTTC.

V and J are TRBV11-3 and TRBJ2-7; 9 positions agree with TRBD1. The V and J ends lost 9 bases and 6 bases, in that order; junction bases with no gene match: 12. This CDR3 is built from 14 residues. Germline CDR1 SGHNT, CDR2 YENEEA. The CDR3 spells CASRTGTGLAEQYF. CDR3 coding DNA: TGTGCCAGTCGGACCGGGACAGGGTTGGCCGAGCAGTACTTC.

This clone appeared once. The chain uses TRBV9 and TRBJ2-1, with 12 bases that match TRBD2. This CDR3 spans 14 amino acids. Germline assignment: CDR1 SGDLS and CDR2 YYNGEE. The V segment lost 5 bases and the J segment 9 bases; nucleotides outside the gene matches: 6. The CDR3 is CASSETSGRTEQFF. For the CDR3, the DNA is TGTGCCAGCAGTGAGACTAGCGGGAGAACTGAGCAGTTCTTC.

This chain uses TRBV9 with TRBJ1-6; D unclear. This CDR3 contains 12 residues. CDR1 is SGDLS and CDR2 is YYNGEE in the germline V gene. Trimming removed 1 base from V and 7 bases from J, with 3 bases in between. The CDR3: CASSVSNSPLHF. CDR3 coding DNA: TGTGCCAGCAGCGTATCAAATTCACCCCTCCACTTT.

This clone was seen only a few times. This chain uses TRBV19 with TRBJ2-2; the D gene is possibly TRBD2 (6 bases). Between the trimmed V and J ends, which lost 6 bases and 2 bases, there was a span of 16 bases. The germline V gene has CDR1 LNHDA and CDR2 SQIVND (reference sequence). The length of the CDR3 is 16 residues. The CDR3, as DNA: TGTGCCAGTAGGCCGAACCTAGCGATAAACACCGGGGAGCTGTTTTTT. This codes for CASRPNLAINTGELFF. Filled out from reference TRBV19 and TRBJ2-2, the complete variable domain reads DGGITQSPKYLFRKEGQNVTLSCEQNLNHDAMYWYRQDPGQGLRLIYYSQIVNDFQKGDIAEGYSVSREKKESFPLTVTSAQKNPTAFYLCASRPNLAINTGELFFGEGSRLTVL.

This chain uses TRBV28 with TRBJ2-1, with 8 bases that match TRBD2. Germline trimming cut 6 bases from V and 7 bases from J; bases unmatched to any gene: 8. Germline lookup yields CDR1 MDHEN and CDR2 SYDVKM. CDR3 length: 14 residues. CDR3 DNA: TGTGCCAGCAGGGCAGCGGGAGTATCAAATGAGCAGTTCTTC. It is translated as CASRAAGVSNEQFF.